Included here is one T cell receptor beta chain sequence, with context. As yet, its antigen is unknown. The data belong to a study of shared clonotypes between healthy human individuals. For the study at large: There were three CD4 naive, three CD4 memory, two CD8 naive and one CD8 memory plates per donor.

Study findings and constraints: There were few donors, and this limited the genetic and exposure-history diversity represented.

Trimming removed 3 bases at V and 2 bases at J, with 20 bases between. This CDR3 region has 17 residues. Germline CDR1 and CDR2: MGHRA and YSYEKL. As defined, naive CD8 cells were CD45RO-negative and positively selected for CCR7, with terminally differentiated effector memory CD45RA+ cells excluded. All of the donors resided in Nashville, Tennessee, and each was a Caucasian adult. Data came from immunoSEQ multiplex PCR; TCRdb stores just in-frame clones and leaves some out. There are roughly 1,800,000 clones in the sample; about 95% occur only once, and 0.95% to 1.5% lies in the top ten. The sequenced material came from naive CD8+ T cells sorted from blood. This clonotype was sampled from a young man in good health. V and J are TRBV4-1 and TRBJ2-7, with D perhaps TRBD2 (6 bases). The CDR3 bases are TGCGCCAGCAGCCATGACTTAGGGGCGGGGATGGCCTACGAGCAGTACTTC. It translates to CASSHDLGAGMAYEQYF.